The entry below gives a single TCR beta chain sequence along with its context. Trimming shortened V by 2 bases and J by 5 bases, and 9 bases separated the two germline ends. Germline-derived CDR1 and CDR2 are MNHNS and SASEGT. This CDR3 has 13 amino acids. This sample is drawn from a study of T-cell reconstitution after alpha-beta-depleted transplantation in children. Unique molecular identifiers were built into the TCRbeta library. MiXCR, run by TCRdb on the PCR reads, gives a single entry per CDR3 protein. This table holds about 480,000 distinct CDR3 sequences, roughly an eighth found once. The source was PBMCs from the stem cell graft donor, collected from the stem cell graft. This clonotype originated in a human donor who donated a stem cell graft to a child with combined immunodeficiency. J is TRBJ2-5 and V is TRBV6-1; possibly TRBD1 or TRBD2 for D (5 bases each). CDR3 sequence (DNA): TGTGCCAGCAGTGAATGGGACCGGGAGACCCAGTACTTC. Translating gives CASSEWDRETQYF.